This T cell receptor beta chain emerged from a study of Graves' ophthalmopathy and Graves' hyperthyroidism. Amplification of the TCR beta CDR3 regions used RNA transcripts (as template). Scientists carried out first-round RT-PCR using HTBI primers and then a second-round multiplex PCR. TCRdb reanalysed the multiplex PCR reads using MiXCR and keeps one entry per CDR3 protein. The repertoire holds 1 million to 1.3 million distinct CDR3 sequences, with 35% to 40% as singletons. Enrollment excluded any patients with other autoimmune diseases, uncontrolled infections, pregnancy or lactation. Per germline, CDR1 SQVTM and CDR2 ANQGSEA. J was trimmed by 6 bases and V by 7 bases; bases with no gene match: 9. The CDR3 is 13 amino acids.

Sequencing used peripheral blood or thyroid tissue (not recorded which). V usage is TRBV29-1 and J usage is TRBJ2-1; 7 positions agree with TRBD2. The source of this sequence is an adult man with Graves' hyperthyroidism. The CDR3 nucleotides read TGCAGCGCCGAGTCGGGACTATTCAATGAGCAGTTCTTC. Its protein product is CSAESGLFNEQFF.